These 27 T cell receptor beta chains share one sample of origin, sequenced in a study of T cell clonality in common variable immunodeficiency (dated by TCRdb to the mid-2010s). Overall study outcomes, separate from this receptor: Fewer deletions and N-nucleotide insertions were reportedly observed in CVID TCRbeta sequences, and highly modified clones with 13 or more V deletions were reportedly absent from CVID TCRbeta sequences.

These receptors lack a known antigen. The library was generated by the immunoSEQ multiplex PCR assay. In TCRdb, the immuneACCESS table is reduced to in-frame sequences with V and J assigned. These tables do not hold every clone; where another copy was compared, an unresolved V gene accounts for under half, and the others remain unexplained. The sample comprises about 33,000 clones, and every one was counted more than once. Together, the top ten hold about 6.7% of the sample. Sequencing was performed on peripheral blood mononuclear cells. Receptors originate from a human donor with common variable immunodeficiency.

The sample holds a few counts of this clone. The read gets to within 3 residues of the CDR3 end, and the germline J gene fills in the rest. The chain links TRBV19 to TRBJ1-1, with a tentative D call TRBD1 (6 bases). Trimming left V 7 bases short and J 4 bases short, with 16 bases between. This CDR3 has 14 amino acids. CDR1 is LNHDA and CDR2 is SQIVND in the germline V gene (reference sequence). The DNA read from the CDR3 is TGTGCCAGTAAAATTTCACAGGGTCCCACTGAA. This encodes CASKISQGPTE. In full, the CDR3 is CASKISQGPTEAFF.

On this clone: The read falls 3 residues short of the CDR3 end, and the missing part is taken from the germline J gene. The chain links TRBV5-6 to TRBJ1-2; TRBD1 aligns across 10 bases. This CDR3 contains 14 residues. V was clipped by 10 bases and J by 6 bases; unmatched bases: 12. The V gene's germline CDR1 is SGHDT and CDR2 YYEEEE. CDR3 sequence reads: CAWRQLGTGDGYTF. CDR3 bases read: TGTGCCTGGCGGCAGCTTGGGACAGGGGATGGC.

About this clone: Read sequence stops 3 residues before the CDR3 end, and the germline J gene provides the missing end. The chain employs TRBV18 and TRBJ1-5, with 7 bases matching TRBD1. With 4 bases clipped from V and 7 bases from J, the junction kept 7 bases outside the gene matches. CDR1 and CDR2 from the germline V gene are KGHSH and LQKENI. The CDR3 runs 14 residues. This chain's CDR3 is CASSQTGDKQPQHF. The DNA read from the CDR3 is TGTGCCAGCTCACAAACAGGGGATAAGCAGCCC. Full variable domain (remainder filled in from reference TRBV18 and TRBJ1-5): NAGVMQNPRHLVRRRGQEARLRCSPMKGHSHVYWYRQLPEEGLKFMVYLQKENIIDESGMPKERFSAEFPKEGPSILRIQQVVRGDSAAYFCASSQTGDKQPQHFGDGTRLSIL.

A word on this clone: The read falls 3 residues short of the CDR3 end, and the missing part is taken from the germline J gene. The rearrangement links TRBV11-3 to TRBJ1-1, with D hard to call. The CDR3 is 12 residues long. V was clipped by 5 bases and J by 4 bases, with 8 bases between them. Germline loops: CDR1 SGHNT, CDR2 YENEEA. The CDR3 protein is CASSGRGTEAFF. Partial CDR3 DNA: TGTGCCAGCAGCGGCAGAGGCACTGAA.

This clone was counted a few times. The CDR3 extends 3 residues past the end of the read, so its final part is completed from the germline J gene. V gene TRBV19 combines with J gene TRBJ1-3, with unresolved D. Trimming shortened V by 5 bases and J by 0 bases, and 8 bases separated the two germline ends. The CDR3 has 14 residues. CDR1 is LNHDA, CDR2 SQIVND, per germline (reference sequence). This CDR3 is CASSHINSGNTIYF. The CDR3 DNA, read in part, is TGTGCCAGTAGTCACATCAACTCTGGAAACACC.

This clone was observed at least ten times. Read sequence stops 3 residues before the CDR3 end, and the germline J gene provides the missing end. The J gene is TRBJ2-7, the V gene TRBV20-1; 8 bases are a match to TRBD2. In germline, CDR1 is DFQATT, CDR2 SNEGSKA (reference sequence). This CDR3 is 14 amino acids long. V lost 3 bases, J lost 2 bases, and 6 bases stayed unmatched. CDR3 protein: CSASISGIPYEQYF. The CDR3 DNA, read in part, is TGCAGTGCTAGTATTAGCGGGATTCCCTACGAG.

On this clone itself: The read comes to an end 3 residues before the CDR3 does, leaving the germline J gene to fill in the end. The genes are TRBV30 and TRBJ2-7; possible D gene TRBD2, 7 bases. Trimming took 2 bases from V and 0 from J, leaving 17 bases between them. Germline V gene lookup returns CDR1 GTSNPN and CDR2 SVGIG (reference sequence). CDR3 length: 16 amino acids. CDR3 loop: CAWSKGGGGTSYEQYF. Incomplete CDR3 DNA: TGTGCCTGGAGTAAGGGAGGGGGGGGGACCTCCTACGAG. The full variable domain, completed using reference TRBV30 and TRBJ2-7, is SQTIHQWPATLVQPVGSPLSLECTVEGTSNPNLYWYRQAAGRGLQLLFYSVGIGQISSEVPQNLSASRPQDRQFILSSKKLLLSDSGFYLCAWSKGGGGTSYEQYFGPGTRLTVT.

This clone was seen many times. The CDR3 here is CASSPASATNEKLFF. CDR3 DNA (partial): TGTGCCAGCAGCCCAGCGAGTGCAACTAATGAAAAA. The V gene is TRBV7-2, the J gene TRBJ1-4; D not certain. The CDR3 end lies 3 residues beyond the end of the read and is filled in from the germline J gene. Germline V gene sequence: CDR1 SGHTA, CDR2 FQGNSA. Trimming stripped 5 bases from V and 0 bases from J, with 10 bases between. The CDR3 has 15 amino acids.

Remarks on this clone: The read comes to an end 3 residues before the CDR3 does, leaving the germline J gene to fill in the end. The chain combines TRBV2 with TRBJ1-2, with D hard to call. CDR1 and CDR2 from the germline V gene are SNHLY and FYNNEI. The CDR3 is 13 amino acids. The covered CDR3 bases are TGTGCCAGCTTTGTTTCCCGGGGAGGAGGC. The encoded protein is CASFVSRGGG. The complete CDR3 reads CASFVSRGGGYTF.

The sample holds many counts of this clone. Coverage ceases 3 residues before the CDR3 finishes, and the germline J gene fills in the end. The rearrangement links TRBV7-9 to TRBJ2-2, with 7 positions matching TRBD1. Germline V lookup: CDR1 SEHNR, CDR2 FQNEAQ (reference sequence). This CDR3 is 14 amino acids long. J lost 7 bases, V lost 5 bases, and 7 bases had no gene match. The CDR3 bases that were read are TGTGCCAGCAGCCATGACAGGGCTGGCGGGGAG. Translation gives CASSHDRAGGE. The complete CDR3 reads CASSHDRAGGELFF.

This clone was found a few times. The sequenced fragment ends 3 residues before the CDR3 boundary, so the rest is inferred from the germline J gene. J is TRBJ2-7 and V is TRBV30, with D possibly TRBD1 on 6 matching bases. With 3 bases removed from V and 3 bases from J, the gap between germline ends came to 21 bases. CDR1 is GTSNPN, CDR2 SVGIG, per germline (reference sequence). The CDR3 runs 16 residues. This CDR3 is CAWRAGGWGQNYEQYF. CDR3 DNA, as far as it was read: TGTGCCTGGAGGGCGGGTGGATGGGGACAAAACTACGAG.

As for this clone: The CDR3 end is not reached by the read, which stops 3 residues before it; the germline J gene fills it in. This chain links TRBV7-8 with TRBJ1-6, with TRBD1 as a possible D gene (5 bases). CDR1 and CDR2 (germline): SGHVS, FQNEAQ. Trimming took 5 bases from V and 9 from J, leaving 20 bases between them. CDR3 length: 16 amino acids. The CDR3 here is CASSPKREGLGSPLHF. CDR3 DNA (partial): TGTGCCAGCAGCCCTAAGAGGGAGGGGTTGGGTTCACCC.

Many counts were recorded for this clone. The CDR3 end falls 3 residues outside the read, so it is completed with the germline J gene. The V gene is TRBV5-4, the J gene TRBJ1-1; D may be TRBD1 (5 bases). CDR1 is SGHNT, CDR2 YYREEE, per germline (reference sequence). This CDR3 has 14 amino acids. The V and J ends lost 3 bases and 5 bases respectively, with 14 bases between them. Incomplete CDR3 DNA: TGTGCCAGCAGCTCCGAACTGGGGGGTACTGAA. This gives the protein CASSSELGGTE. The full CDR3 protein reads CASSSELGGTEAFF.

With respect to this clone: The CDR3 end falls 3 residues outside the read, so it is completed with the germline J gene. The gene calls are TRBV19 and TRBJ2-2, with TRBD2 identical over 9 bases. The ends lost 7 bases at V and 4 bases at J; junction bases unmatched: 7. CDR1 and CDR2 (germline): LNHDA, SQIVND (reference sequence). The CDR3 is 15 residues long. CDR3 DNA (partial): TGTGCCAGTATGTTGGGCGGGGGGGTCACCGGGGAG. Its translation is CASMLGGGVTGE. The full-length CDR3 reads as CASMLGGGVTGELFF.

This clone was seen repeatedly, ten times or more. The CDR3 bases that were read are TGTGCCAGCGGGGCGTGGCAGGGCTTAAGGACCGGGGAG. Translating it yields CASGAWQGLRTGE. The CDR3 in its entirety is CASGAWQGLRTGELFF. The chain combines TRBV9 with TRBJ2-2; tentative D call: TRBD1 (5 bases). The CDR3 is cut off 3 residues early in the read; its end comes from the germline J gene. V was cut by 7 bases and J by 5 bases, with 21 bases left in between. This CDR3 spans 16 amino acids. Germline values: CDR1 SGDLS, CDR2 YYNGEE.

This clone turned up a few times. Read coverage stops 3 residues before the CDR3 terminus; the germline J gene supplies the remainder. V gene TRBV19 combines with J gene TRBJ1-5; 7 nucleotides line up with TRBD1. There are 14 residues in the CDR3. The germline gives CDR1 LNHDA, CDR2 SQIVND (reference sequence). The J segment lost 9 bases and the V segment lost 5 bases, leaving 10 bases of the junction unmatched. Incomplete CDR3 DNA: TGTGCCAGTAGTCCCTCGAAGGGGGCTGGGCCC. It specifies CASSPSKGAGP. In full, the CDR3 reads CASSPSKGAGPQHF.

This clone was counted a few times. At one boundary the junction diverges from the germline segment, which might be a read error. Sequencing ends 3 residues short of the CDR3 end; the germline J gene provides the rest. The chain recombines TRBV18 with TRBJ2-6; 9 nucleotides match TRBD1. The CDR3 spans 17 residues. Germline CDR1 and CDR2: KGHSH and LQKENI. The DNA read from the CDR3 is TGTGCCAGCTCACCAGGACAGGGGCTGGCTGGGGCCAGCGTC. This encodes CASSPGQGLAGASV. The whole CDR3 sequence is CASSPGQGLAGASVLTF.

In this sample, this clone turned up many times. The read is 3 residues too short to cover the CDR3 end, so that end is filled in from the germline J gene. The chain combines TRBV7-8 with TRBJ2-2; D is possibly TRBD1 (6 bases). V was clipped by 5 bases and J by 5 bases, with 21 bases between them. Per germline, CDR1 SGHVS and CDR2 FQNEAQ. This CDR3 contains 17 residues. CDR3 protein: CASSPSTGLPGTGELFF. CDR3 DNA, as far as it was read: TGTGCCAGCAGCCCCTCCACAGGGCTCCCCGGAACCGGGGAG.

Ten or more counts support this clone. The missing CDR3 end, 3 residues past where the read stops, is filled in from the germline J gene. V is TRBV6-2 or TRBV6-3 and J is TRBJ1-3; 8 bases agree with TRBD1. The CDR3 loop spans 15 amino acids. Trimming took 6 bases from V and 6 from J; bases not matched to a gene: 10. Germline CDR1 and CDR2: MNHEY and SVGEGT. CDR3 bases read: TGTGCCAGCAGCGAGCCGGGACAGGAGGCAAACACC. Translated, it gives CASSEPGQEANT. The entire CDR3 reads CASSEPGQEANTIYF.

Concerning this clone: The CDR3 goes on 3 residues after the read ends, and that part is filled in from the germline J gene. The chain couples TRBV6-1 to TRBJ2-5; D perhaps matches TRBD1 (6 bases). Trimming took 4 bases from V and 0 from J, leaving 15 bases between them. Per the germline V gene, CDR1 is MNHNS and CDR2 is SASEGT. The CDR3 consists of 16 residues. CDR3 sequence reads: CASSGAGAMYQETQYF. The covered CDR3 bases are TGTGCCAGCAGTGGGGCAGGGGCAATGTACCAAGAGACC.

This clone was picked up a small number of times. The read ends 3 residues shy of where the CDR3 ends; the end is completed using the germline J gene. The chain carries TRBV19 and TRBJ2-3; 13 bases agree with TRBD2. The CDR3 totals 18 residues. Germline values: CDR1 LNHDA, CDR2 SQIVND (reference sequence). The trim removed 5 bases at V and 2 bases at J, leaving 10 bases unmatched. The CDR3 loop is CASSQGLAGPWDTDTQYF. CDR3 bases read: TGTGCCAGTAGTCAGGGACTAGCGGGGCCATGGGACACAGATACG.

At least ten counts were recorded for this clone. Sequencing ends 3 residues short of the CDR3 end; the germline J gene provides the rest. The V gene is TRBV28, the J gene TRBJ1-3; 7 bases align to TRBD1. Germline V gene lookup returns CDR1 MDHEN and CDR2 SYDVKM. The CDR3 spans 15 residues. The junction had 7 bases not matched to a gene; V was cut back by 6 bases and J by 2 bases. Here the CDR3 reads CASSQPTGTGNTIYF. The sequenced part of the CDR3 DNA is TGTGCCAGCAGCCAACCGACAGGGACTGGAAACACC. Full variable domain (rest looked up from reference TRBV28 and TRBJ1-3): DVKVTQSSRYLVKRTGEKVFLECVQDMDHENMFWYRQDPGLGLRLIYFSYDVKMKEKGDIPEGYSVSREKKERFSLILESASTNQTSMYLCASSQPTGTGNTIYFGEGSWLTVV.

This clone was counted many times. The read terminates 3 residues ahead of where the CDR3 ends, so the germline J gene completes it. The chain combines TRBV14 with TRBJ2-7, with TRBD1 matching 9 bases. Germline-derived CDR1 and CDR2 are SGHDN and FVKESK. The CDR3 has 14 amino acids. V was pared by 1 base and J by 3 bases, with 1 base of the junction left unmatched. CDR3 residues: CASSQGTGDYEQYF. Partial CDR3 DNA: TGTGCCAGCAGCCAAGGGACAGGGGACTACGAG.

Many counts were recorded for this clone. The read ends 3 residues shy of where the CDR3 ends; the end is completed using the germline J gene. V and J are TRBV29-1 and TRBJ2-5; 13 bases map to TRBD2. Germline V lookup: CDR1 SQVTM, CDR2 ANQGSEA. V lost 6 bases, J lost 5 bases, and 9 bases stayed unmatched. The CDR3 spans 15 residues. The chain's CDR3 is CSVVLAGGPAETQYF. CDR3 bases read: TGCAGCGTCGTACTAGCGGGGGGGCCCGCGGAGACC.

Note on this clone: The CDR3 is cut off 3 residues early in the read; its end comes from the germline J gene. The rearrangement links TRBV19 to TRBJ1-1; 7 bases are a match to TRBD1. V lost 9 bases, J lost 5 bases, and 9 bases stayed unmatched. This CDR3 contains 13 residues. Germline CDR1 and CDR2: LNHDA and SQIVND (reference sequence). This CDR3 is CASSDRDRTEAFF. CDR3 DNA (partial): TGTGCCAGCAGCGACAGGGATCGGACTGAA.

Notes on this clone: The read ends 3 residues early relative to the CDR3; the germline J gene fills the gap. The chain carries TRBV7-2 and TRBJ2-2; no reliable D call. The CDR3 extends over 12 amino acids. The V end was cut by 5 bases, the J end by 3 bases, with 4 bases between. The germline CDR1 and CDR2 sequences are SGHTA and FQGNSA. The CDR3 loop is CASSPDTGELFF. The DNA read from the CDR3 is TGTGCCAGCAGCCCGGACACCGGGGAG.

This clone has just a few counts. The missing CDR3 end, 3 residues past where the read stops, is filled in from the germline J gene. The chain employs TRBV20-1 and TRBJ2-3; TRBD2 matches at 10 bases. V was clipped by 3 bases and J by 0 bases; unmatched bases: 12. The CDR3 is 18 residues long. Germline V CDR1 and CDR2: DFQATT, SNEGSKA (reference sequence). The CDR3 bases that were read are TGCAGTGCTAGTGAAGCTAGCGGGGGACCCAGTAGCACAGATACG. As protein: CSASEASGGPSSTDT. In full, the CDR3 is CSASEASGGPSSTDTQYF.